The entry that follows covers one T cell receptor (beta chain) sequence. These data originate in a study of fetal regulatory T cell absence and autoimmunity. Data came from immunoSEQ multiplex PCR; TCRdb stores just in-frame clones and leaves some out. The data hold around 100,000 clones, with approximately 75% observed a single time. The CDR3 has 15 amino acids. V was clipped by 4 bases and J by 0 bases, with 11 bases between them. CDR1 MNHEY and CDR2 SVGAGI come from the germline V gene. This chain connects TRBV6-5 to TRBJ2-3; D is possibly TRBD2 (6 bases). Sample: pancreas tissue. The TCR comes from a male donor with IPEX syndrome. This chain's CDR3 is CASSLVTSSTDTQYF. The CDR3, as DNA: TGTGCCAGCAGTTTAGTGACTAGTAGCACAGATACGCAGTATTTT.